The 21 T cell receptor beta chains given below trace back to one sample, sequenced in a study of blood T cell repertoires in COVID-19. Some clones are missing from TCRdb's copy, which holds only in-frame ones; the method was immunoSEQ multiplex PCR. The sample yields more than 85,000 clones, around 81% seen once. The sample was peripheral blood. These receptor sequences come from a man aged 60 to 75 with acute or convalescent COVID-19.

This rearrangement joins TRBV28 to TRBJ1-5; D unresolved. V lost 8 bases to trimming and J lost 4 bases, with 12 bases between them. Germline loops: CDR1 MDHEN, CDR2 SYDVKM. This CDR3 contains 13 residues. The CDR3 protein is CASFSWRNQPQHF. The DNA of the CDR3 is TGTGCCAGCTTTTCCTGGCGGAATCAGCCCCAGCATTTT.

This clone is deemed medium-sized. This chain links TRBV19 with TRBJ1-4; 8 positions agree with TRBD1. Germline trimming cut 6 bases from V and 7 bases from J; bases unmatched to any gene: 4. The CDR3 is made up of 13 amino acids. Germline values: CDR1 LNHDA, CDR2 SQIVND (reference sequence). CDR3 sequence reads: CASSDRGGEKLFF. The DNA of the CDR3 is TGTGCCAGTAGCGACAGGGGAGGTGAAAAACTGTTTTTT.

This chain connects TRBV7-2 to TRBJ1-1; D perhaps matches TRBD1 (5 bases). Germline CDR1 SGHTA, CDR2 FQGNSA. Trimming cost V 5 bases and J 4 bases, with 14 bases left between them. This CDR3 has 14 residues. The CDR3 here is CASSPQGRGTEAFF. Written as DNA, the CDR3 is TGTGCCAGCAGCCCGCAGGGAAGGGGCACTGAAGCTTTCTTT. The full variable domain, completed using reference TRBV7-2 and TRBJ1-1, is GAGVSQSPSNKVTEKGKDVELRCDPISGHTALYWYRQSLGQGLEFLIYFQGNSAPDKSGLPSDRFSAERTGGSVSTLTIQRTQQEDSAVYLCASSPQGRGTEAFFGQGTRLTVV.

The CDR3 region is CAWRPPLASDTQYF. CDR3 sequence (DNA): TGTGCCTGGAGACCTCCTCTAGCGTCAGATACGCAGTATTTT. The V and J genes are TRBV30 and TRBJ2-3; a possible D gene is TRBD2 (6 bases). This CDR3 has 14 residues. The ends were cut back, 3 bases at V and 4 bases at J, with 14 bases in the middle. CDR1 GTSNPN and CDR2 SVGIG come from the germline V gene (reference sequence).

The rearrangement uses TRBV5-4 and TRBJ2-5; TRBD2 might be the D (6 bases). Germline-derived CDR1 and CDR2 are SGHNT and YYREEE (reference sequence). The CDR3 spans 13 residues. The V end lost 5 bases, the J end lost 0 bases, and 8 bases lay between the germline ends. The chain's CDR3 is CASSPGDQETQYF. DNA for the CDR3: TGTGCCAGCAGTCCGGGGGACCAAGAGACCCAGTACTTC.

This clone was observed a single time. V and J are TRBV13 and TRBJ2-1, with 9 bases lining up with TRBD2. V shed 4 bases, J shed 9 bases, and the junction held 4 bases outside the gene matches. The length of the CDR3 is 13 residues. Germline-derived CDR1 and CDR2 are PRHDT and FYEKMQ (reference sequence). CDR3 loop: CASSWGLAFEQFF. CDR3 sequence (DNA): TGTGCCAGCAGCTGGGGACTAGCATTTGAGCAGTTCTTC.

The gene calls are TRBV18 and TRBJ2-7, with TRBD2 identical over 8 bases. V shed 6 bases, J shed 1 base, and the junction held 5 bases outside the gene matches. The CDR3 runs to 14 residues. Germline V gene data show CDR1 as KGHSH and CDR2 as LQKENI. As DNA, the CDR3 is TGTGCCAGCTCCCCGACGGGAGGGTCCTACGAGCAGTACGTC. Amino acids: CASSPTGGSYEQYV.

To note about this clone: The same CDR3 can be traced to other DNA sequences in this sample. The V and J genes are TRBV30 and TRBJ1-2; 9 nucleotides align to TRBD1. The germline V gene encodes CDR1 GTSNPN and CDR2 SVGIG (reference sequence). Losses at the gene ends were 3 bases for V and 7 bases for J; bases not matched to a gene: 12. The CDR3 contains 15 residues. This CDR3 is CAWSPRGQGLSGYTF. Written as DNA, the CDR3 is TGTGCCTGGAGCCCGCGGGGACAGGGACTTTCTGGCTACACCTTC.

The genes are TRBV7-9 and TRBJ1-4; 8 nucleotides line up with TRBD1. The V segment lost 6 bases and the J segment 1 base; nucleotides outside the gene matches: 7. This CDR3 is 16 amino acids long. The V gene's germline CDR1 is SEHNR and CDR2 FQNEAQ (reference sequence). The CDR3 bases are TGTGCCAGCAGTGACAACAGGGGGGAAACTAATGAAAAACTGTTTTTT. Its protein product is CASSDNRGETNEKLFF.

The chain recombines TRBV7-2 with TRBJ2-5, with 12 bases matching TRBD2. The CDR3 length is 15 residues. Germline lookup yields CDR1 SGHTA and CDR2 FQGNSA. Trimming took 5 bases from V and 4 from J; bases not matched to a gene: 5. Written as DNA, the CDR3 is TGTGCCAGCAGCCAGACTAGCGGGAGAGGAGAGACCCAGTACTTC. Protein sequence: CASSQTSGRGETQYF.

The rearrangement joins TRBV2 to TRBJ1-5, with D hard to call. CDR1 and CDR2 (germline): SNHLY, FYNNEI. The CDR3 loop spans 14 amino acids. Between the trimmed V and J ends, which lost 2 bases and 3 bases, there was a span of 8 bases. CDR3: CASSESRFNQPQHF. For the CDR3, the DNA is TGTGCCAGCAGTGAAAGCAGGTTCAATCAGCCCCAGCATTTT. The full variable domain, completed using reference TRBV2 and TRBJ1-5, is EPEVTQTPSHQVTQMGQEVILRCVPISNHLYFYWYRQILGQKVEFLVSFYNNEISEKSEIFDDQFSVERPDGSNFTLKIRSTKLEDSAMYFCASSESRFNQPQHFGDGTRLSIL.

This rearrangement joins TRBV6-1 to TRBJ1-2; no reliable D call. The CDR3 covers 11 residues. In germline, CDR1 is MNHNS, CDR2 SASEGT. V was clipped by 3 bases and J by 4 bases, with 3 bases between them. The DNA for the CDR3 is TGTGCCAGCAGTGACAGCTATGGCTACACCTTC. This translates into CASSDSYGYTF.

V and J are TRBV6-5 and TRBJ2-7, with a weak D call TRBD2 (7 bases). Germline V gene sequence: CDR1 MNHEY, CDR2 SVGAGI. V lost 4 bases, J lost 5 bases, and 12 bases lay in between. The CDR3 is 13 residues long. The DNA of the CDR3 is TGTGCCAGCAGTTTCACAGGGAGGGACGAGCAGTACGTC. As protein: CASSFTGRDEQYV.

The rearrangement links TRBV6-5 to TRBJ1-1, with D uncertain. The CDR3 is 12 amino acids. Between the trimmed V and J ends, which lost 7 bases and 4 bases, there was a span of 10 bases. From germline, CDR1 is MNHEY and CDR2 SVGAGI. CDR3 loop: CASTDTVTEAFF. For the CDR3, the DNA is TGTGCCAGCACCGATACGGTCACTGAAGCTTTCTTT.

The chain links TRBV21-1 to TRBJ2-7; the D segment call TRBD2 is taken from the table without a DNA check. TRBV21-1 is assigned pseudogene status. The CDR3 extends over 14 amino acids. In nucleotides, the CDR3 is TGTGCCAGCAGCCGCGGACTAGCGTCCCACGAGCAGTACGTC. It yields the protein CASSRGLASHEQYV.

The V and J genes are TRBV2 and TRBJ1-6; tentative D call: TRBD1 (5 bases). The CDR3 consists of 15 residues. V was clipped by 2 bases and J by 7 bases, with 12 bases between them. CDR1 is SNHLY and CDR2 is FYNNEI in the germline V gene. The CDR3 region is CASSEPRTNNSPLHF. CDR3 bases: TGTGCCAGCAGTGAACCCCGGACAAACAATTCACCCCTCCACTTT.

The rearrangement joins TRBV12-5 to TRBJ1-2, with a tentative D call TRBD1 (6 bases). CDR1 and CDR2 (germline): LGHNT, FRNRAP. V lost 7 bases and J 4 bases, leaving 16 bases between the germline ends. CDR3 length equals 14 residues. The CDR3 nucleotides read TGTGCTAGTGCAATAAACACACAGGGCTATGGCTACACCTTC. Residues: CASAINTQGYGYTF.

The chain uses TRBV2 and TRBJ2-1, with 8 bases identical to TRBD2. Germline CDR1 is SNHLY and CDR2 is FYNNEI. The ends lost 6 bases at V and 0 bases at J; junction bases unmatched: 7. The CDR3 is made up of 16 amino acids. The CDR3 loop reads CASSRIAGFSYNEQFF. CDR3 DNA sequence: TGTGCCAGCAGCCGCATAGCGGGATTCTCCTACAATGAGCAGTTCTTC.

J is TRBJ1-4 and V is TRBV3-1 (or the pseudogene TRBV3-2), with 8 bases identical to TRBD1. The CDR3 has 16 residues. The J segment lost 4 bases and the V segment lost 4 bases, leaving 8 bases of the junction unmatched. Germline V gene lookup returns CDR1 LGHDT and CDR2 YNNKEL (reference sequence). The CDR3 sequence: CASSRSSGGLNEKLFF. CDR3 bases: TGTGCCAGCAGCCGGAGCTCAGGGGGCCTTAATGAAAAACTGTTTTTT.

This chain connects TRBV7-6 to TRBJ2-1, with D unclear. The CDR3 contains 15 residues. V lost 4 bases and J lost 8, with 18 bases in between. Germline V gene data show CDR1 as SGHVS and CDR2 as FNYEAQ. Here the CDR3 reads CASSSPGSRPDEQFF. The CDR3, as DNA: TGTGCCAGCAGCTCCCCTGGGTCGCGGCCAGATGAGCAGTTCTTC.

For the CDR3, the DNA is TGTGCCAGCAGTTTCGATTATAGCTCCTACAATGAGCAGTTCTTC. Amino acid sequence: CASSFDYSSYNEQFF. The gene calls are TRBV6-2 or TRBV6-3 and TRBJ2-1; no firm D call. The CDR3 covers 15 residues. The germline V gene has CDR1 MNHEY and CDR2 SVGEGT. V was pared by 4 bases and J by 0 bases, with 10 bases between.